This T cell receptor beta chain was recorded in a study of cytomegalovirus exposure and HLA in healthy donors. The study, taken as a whole, reports: Altogether, 150 or so TCR beta chains were recorded as cytomegalovirus-associated. Confirmation was obtained in vitro that a few CMV-associated chains are specific for CMV antigens.

This CDR3 comprises 16 residues. Per the germline V gene, CDR1 is LNHDA and CDR2 is SQIVND (reference sequence). J gave up 7 bases and V 7 bases, and 17 bases lay outside the gene matches. Turning to this clone: Its antigen is not known.

Primers: 60 Vbeta forward and 13 Jbeta reverse. Measured with immunoSEQ multiplex PCR; TCRdb has only the in-frame clones, and not every one. This table has 130,000 or so clones, roughly four fifths appearing once. Source material: PBMCs. V and J are TRBV19 and TRBJ2-7; 9 bases are a match to TRBD2. The TCR sequence derives from a female donor in good health and CMV-seronegative. The DNA of the CDR3 is TGTGCCAGTATTCGGAGTAGGCGGGAGGGCCTTGGGGAGCAGTACTTC. Translation gives CASIRSRREGLGEQYF.